The present TCR beta chain was sequenced within a study of T cells after yellow fever vaccination. About the study: For low cell numbers, libraries were made with SMART-Seq v4 Ultra Low Input.

Only a few counts were recorded for this clonotype. TCRdb re-called the 5' RACE reads with MiXCR, one entry per CDR3 protein. This repertoire shows roughly 99,000 distinct CDR3 sequences, 5.8% found once; its top ten account for about 40%. Germline loops: CDR1 DFQATT, CDR2 SNEGSKA (reference sequence). The CDR3 consists of 15 residues. V was cut by 0 bases and J by 2 bases, with 13 bases left in between. Material: CD8+ T cells sorted from PBMCs, obtained 10 days after the yellow fever booster vaccination. The TCR comes from a man aged 18-30 years who received the YFV17D yellow fever vaccine. The chain recombines TRBV20-1 with TRBJ1-2; D is undetermined. CDR3 bases: TGCAGTGCTAGAGATTCGGGTCTGGGGAACTATGGCTACACCTTC. Its translation: CSARDSGLGNYGYTF.